This T cell receptor beta chain is from a study of blood T cell repertoires in COVID-19. Study in general: Samples came from the United States, Italy and Spain, spanning acute and convalescent COVID-19.

The CDR3 is 14 amino acids. CDR1 LGHDT and CDR2 YNNKEL come from the germline V gene (reference sequence). Trimming took off 3 bases at V and 2 bases at J, with 10 bases between the two ends. TCRdb's table, derived via immunoSEQ multiplex PCR, lists solely in-frame clones and lacks some. The sample consists of around 300,000 clones, 85% of them appearing once. This clone came up a few times. The chain recombines TRBV3-1 (or the pseudogene TRBV3-2) with TRBJ1-1; D not resolved. The sequence came from a woman aged 45-59 years who had recovered from COVID-19. Sample: PBMCs or T cells enriched from blood (not recorded which). This CDR3 reads CASSHSGRNTEAFF. CDR3 sequence (DNA): TGTGCCAGCAGCCATTCTGGCAGAAACACTGAAGCTTTCTTT.